The 9 T cell receptor beta chains presented below share a single source sample, sequenced in a study of blood T cell repertoires in COVID-19. Only in-frame clones appear in the TCRdb table, and some are missing; sequencing was by immunoSEQ multiplex PCR. Among nearly 200,000 clones listed, around 82% were seen once. Sequenced input: PBMCs or T cells enriched from blood (not recorded which). The receptors stem from a man aged 35 to 55 who had recovered from COVID-19.

The chain is built from TRBV6-1 and TRBJ2-1; 10 nucleotides match TRBD2. Germline trimming cut 4 bases from V and 3 bases from J; bases unmatched to any gene: 9. CDR1 MNHNS and CDR2 SASEGT come from the germline V gene. The CDR3 totals 17 residues. CDR3 residues: CASSAEPASGGYNEQFF. In DNA, the CDR3 is TGTGCCAGCAGTGCCGAACCGGCTAGCGGGGGCTACAATGAGCAGTTCTTC.

This rearrangement joins TRBV18 to TRBJ1-5; 7 nucleotides agree with TRBD1. V shed 3 bases and J 1 base; nucleotides not matched to a gene: 18. This CDR3 region has 20 residues. The V gene's germline CDR1 is KGHSH and CDR2 LQKENI. In nucleotides, the CDR3 is TGTGCCAGCTCACCTCCAGAAGGGGGCAACGGTGAGGTAAGCAATCAGCCCCAGCATTTT. As protein: CASSPPEGGNGEVSNQPQHF.

Here the CDR3 DNA reads TGCAGTGCGAGACAGTCCGAAGCTTTCTTT. Translation gives CSARQSEAFF. J is TRBJ1-1 and V is TRBV20-1, with D possibly matching TRBD1 (5 bases). CDR1 DFQATT and CDR2 SNEGSKA come from the germline V gene (reference sequence). The germline V and J ends were trimmed by 6 bases and 8 bases, with 10 bases remaining between them. The CDR3 contains 10 residues.

The rearrangement uses TRBV30 and TRBJ1-6, with TRBD1 matching over 12 bases. The germline V gene encodes CDR1 GTSNPN and CDR2 SVGIG (reference sequence). This CDR3 is 16 amino acids long. Losses at the gene ends were 1 base for V and 6 bases for J; bases not matched to a gene: 4. Here the CDR3 DNA reads TGTGCCTGGAGTGAGGGACAGGGGGCGCGTAATTCACCCCTCCACTTT. Encoded protein: CAWSEGQGARNSPLHF.

In this sample, this clone turned up a few times. The rearrangement links TRBV25-1 to TRBJ1-6; 9 nucleotides align to TRBD1. V trimming: 2 bases; J trimming: 7 bases; junction bases outside the gene matches: 3. This CDR3 is 15 amino acids long. The germline V gene has CDR1 MGHDK and CDR2 SYGVNS. Here the CDR3 DNA reads TGTGCCAGCAGTGAAGGGGGGACAGGGAATTCACCCCTCCACTTT. This sequence encodes CASSEGGTGNSPLHF.

The chain joins TRBV20-1 to TRBJ1-2; D is unclear. This CDR3 has 11 amino acids. V was pared by 6 bases and J by 8 bases, with 13 bases between. Germline loops: CDR1 DFQATT, CDR2 SNEGSKA (reference sequence). The CDR3 nucleotides are TGCAGTGCCCAAGAACAATCCGGCTACACCTTC. It is translated as CSAQEQSGYTF.

The V and J genes are TRBV6-1 and TRBJ2-7, with 9 bases matching TRBD2. CDR3 length equals 14 residues. Germline V CDR1 and CDR2: MNHNS, SASEGT. V was pared by 3 bases and J by 5 bases, with 5 bases of the junction left unmatched. The CDR3 nucleotides are TGTGCCAGCAGTGAGGCGGGGGGGTTCCACGAGCAGTACTTC. Protein sequence: CASSEAGGFHEQYF.

There are a few counts of this clone. The chain employs TRBV6-5 and TRBJ2-1, with D possibly being TRBD1 (5 bases). Germline CDR1 and CDR2: MNHEY and SVGAGI. The V end lost 2 bases, the J end lost 9 bases, and 14 bases lay between the germline ends. This CDR3 spans 14 amino acids. The CDR3 region has the DNA TGTGCCAGCAGTTACCCAGGGTCGTATGGTGAGCAGTTCTTC. Translation gives CASSYPGSYGEQFF.

The CDR3 is CATSPGTSGWETQYF. The CDR3 DNA reads TGTGCCACCAGTCCAGGGACTAGCGGTTGGGAGACCCAGTACTTC. The V call is TRBV24-1, the J call TRBJ2-5; 11 bases agree with TRBD2. The J segment lost 5 bases and the V segment lost 6 bases, leaving 7 bases of the junction unmatched. CDR1 is KGHDR, CDR2 SFDVKD, per germline. CDR3 size: 15 residues.